The 15 T cell receptor beta chains below all came from one sample that was sequenced in a study of vaccination effects on CD4 cells after COVID-19. Under the ViraFEST assay, PBMC were stimulated with viral peptide pools so that antigen-specific CD4+ T cells expanded. Sequencing was performed afterwards. Investigators separated out CD4+ T cells once around 11 days of culture had passed. These receptors' targets are unknown. Some clones are missing from TCRdb's copy, which holds only in-frame ones; the method was immunoSEQ multiplex PCR. The top ten clones hold 12% of a sample with 20,000 to 25,000 clones, over 70% of them seen once. The sequences come from CD4+ T cells from PBMCs cultured with HCoV-229E spike peptides, collected before COVID-19 vaccination. These receptors came from a human donor who received a COVID-19 vaccine.

The gene calls are TRBV27 and TRBJ2-1; 11 nucleotides align to TRBD2. The CDR3 runs to 16 residues. The trim removed 6 bases at V and 4 bases at J, leaving 8 bases unmatched. Germline-derived CDR1 and CDR2 are MNHEY and SMNVEV (reference sequence). CDR3: CASRLERTSGYNEQFF. CDR3 bases: TGTGCCAGCAGGTTAGAGAGGACTAGCGGGTACAATGAGCAGTTCTTC.

As DNA, the CDR3 is TGTGCCAGCTCACTATCCGGGACTAGTGTAGCTTACGAGCAGTACTTC. The encoded protein is CASSLSGTSVAYEQYF. The chain joins TRBV18 to TRBJ2-7, with 8 bases that match TRBD2. Germline CDR1 and CDR2: KGHSH and LQKENI. J gave up 4 bases and V 4 bases, and 12 bases lay outside the gene matches. The CDR3 runs 16 residues.

In its sample, this clone was seen once. The V and J genes are TRBV9 and TRBJ2-5, with 7 bases fitting TRBD2. V trimming: 3 bases; J trimming: 2 bases; junction bases outside the gene matches: 10. The CDR3 is made up of 16 amino acids. Germline V gives CDR1 SGDLS, CDR2 YYNGEE. The CDR3 region has the DNA TGTGCCAGCAGCGCATCCTGGGGGGGGTCTCAAGAGACCCAGTACTTC. Its protein is CASSASWGGSQETQYF.

The genes are TRBV2 and TRBJ1-3; 10 bases fit TRBD1. Losses at the gene ends were 4 bases for V and 7 bases for J; bases not matched to a gene: 4. This CDR3 has 14 amino acids. Germline V lookup: CDR1 SNHLY, CDR2 FYNNEI. The CDR3 coding sequence is TGTGCCAGCAGTGTGACAGGGGGCGGGAACACCATATATTTT. It is translated as CASSVTGGGNTIYF.

The chain uses TRBV24-1 and TRBJ1-2; 9 positions match TRBD1. This CDR3 contains 13 residues. Germline assignment: CDR1 KGHDR and CDR2 SFDVKD. The ends lost 10 bases at V and 7 bases at J; junction bases unmatched: 9. As DNA, the CDR3 is TGTGCCACAAAGGGACAGGGAAGTTCTGGCTACACCTTC. It codes for CATKGQGSSGYTF.

This chain links TRBV15 with TRBJ2-3; 10 bases are a match to TRBD2. This CDR3 spans 15 amino acids. The J segment lost 2 bases and the V segment lost 4 bases, leaving 3 bases of the junction unmatched. Germline-derived CDR1 and CDR2 are LNHNV and YYDKDF (reference sequence). The CDR3 is CATSNGTSVTDTQYF. The CDR3 nucleotides read TGTGCCACCAGCAACGGGACTAGCGTCACAGATACGCAGTATTTT. The full variable domain, completed using reference TRBV15 and TRBJ2-3, is DAMVIQNPRYQVTQFGKPVTLSCSQTLNHNVMYWYQQKSSQAPKLLFHYYDKDFNNEADTPDNFQSRRPNTSFCFLDIRSPGLGDTAMYLCATSNGTSVTDTQYFGPGTRLTVL.

This clone was recorded once. The CDR3 DNA follows: TGCGCCAGCAGCCAAGACCCTACTATCTACGAGCAGTACTTC. It specifies CASSQDPTIYEQYF. This chain connects TRBV4-1 to TRBJ2-7; no clear D gene. From germline, CDR1 is MGHRA and CDR2 YSYEKL. The ends were cut back, 0 bases at V and 3 bases at J, with 9 bases in the middle. The CDR3 is made up of 14 amino acids.

The chain has TRBV7-2 and TRBJ2-5; D may be TRBD1 or TRBD2 (5 bases each). This CDR3 has 16 amino acids. CDR1 SGHTA and CDR2 FQGNSA come from the germline V gene. With 2 bases removed from V and 1 base from J, the gap between germline ends came to 14 bases. CDR3 in amino acids: CASSLNGAGVQETQYF. Written as DNA, the CDR3 is TGTGCCAGCAGCTTAAACGGGGCCGGGGTCCAAGAGACCCAGTACTTC.

The J gene is TRBJ2-7, the V gene TRBV18, with 12 bases matching TRBD1. CDR1 and CDR2 from the germline V gene are KGHSH and LQKENI. This CDR3 has 15 residues. V gave up 1 base and J gave up 7 bases; unmatched junction bases: 5. As DNA, the CDR3 is TGTGCCAGCTCACCACAGGGACAGGGGGCTGGGGAGCAGTACTTC. This encodes CASSPQGQGAGEQYF.

V gene TRBV3-1 (or the pseudogene TRBV3-2) combines with J gene TRBJ1-4; 10 bases map to TRBD1. Unmatched junction bases numbered 5, after V lost 1 base and J lost 6 bases. The CDR3 covers 16 residues. Germline V lookup: CDR1 LGHDT, CDR2 YNNKEL (reference sequence). The CDR3 is CASSQGDRGLYEKLFF. In DNA, the CDR3 is TGTGCCAGCAGCCAAGGGGACAGGGGATTGTATGAAAAACTGTTTTTT.

The chain couples TRBV4-2 to TRBJ2-3, with TRBD1 identical over 11 bases. This CDR3 is 15 amino acids long. V lost 1 base and J lost 4; bases outside the gene matches: 1. Germline-derived CDR1 and CDR2 are LGHNA and YNFKEQ. DNA for the CDR3: TGTGCCAGCAGCCAAGGGACAGGGGGCGCAGATACGCAGTATTTT. Protein sequence: CASSQGTGGADTQYF.

The rearrangement uses TRBV7-2 and TRBJ2-1; 15 bases align to TRBD2. Germline lookup yields CDR1 SGHTA and CDR2 FQGNSA. Trimming took 3 bases from V and 0 from J; bases not matched to a gene: 6. The CDR3 loop spans 19 amino acids. The CDR3 DNA is TGTGCCAGCAGCTTTGGGACTAGCGGGAGGACAGGCTCCTACAATGAGCAGTTCTTC. Encoded protein: CASSFGTSGRTGSYNEQFF.

The chain couples TRBV5-1 to TRBJ1-6, with D possibly matching TRBD1 (5 bases). CDR3 size: 16 residues. The V and J ends lost 0 bases and 5 bases respectively, with 12 bases between them. Per the germline V gene, CDR1 is SGHRS and CDR2 is YFSETQ. The CDR3 coding sequence is TGCGCCAGCAGCTTGGAGCGAACGGACAATAATTCACCCCTCCACTTT. Translated: CASSLERTDNNSPLHF.

The rearrangement links TRBV5-1 to TRBJ1-5; the match to TRBD1 covers 9 bases. The CDR3 has 13 amino acids. Germline trimming cut 3 bases from V and 7 bases from J; bases unmatched to any gene: 2. CDR1 is SGHRS and CDR2 is YFSETQ in the germline V gene. This chain's CDR3 is CASSWGQGQPQHF. The CDR3 DNA reads TGCGCCAGCAGCTGGGGACAGGGACAGCCCCAGCATTTT.

In DNA, the CDR3 is TGTGCCAGCAGCTTAGGAAGTTGGGCAGCTGAGAATGAAAAACTGTTTTTT. This gives the protein CASSLGSWAAENEKLFF. This rearrangement joins TRBV11-2 to TRBJ1-4, with D hard to call. V lost 1 base and J 5 bases, leaving 17 bases between the germline ends. This CDR3 is 17 amino acids long. Germline CDR1 SGHAT, CDR2 FQNNGV.